Listed here are 10 T cell receptor beta chains from one sample, sequenced in a study of T cell responses to AZD1222 COVID-19 vaccine. Data came from immunoSEQ multiplex PCR; TCRdb stores just in-frame clones and leaves some out. The sample has around 99,000 clones, about 89% seen once. The sequencing here drew on peripheral blood, taken 28 days after the second AZD1222 dose. The source of these receptors is an adult who received the AZD1222 COVID-19 vaccine.

The chain links TRBV19 to TRBJ1-2; D is possibly TRBD1 (5 bases). V lost 3 bases and J 6 bases, leaving 17 bases between the germline ends. CDR1 LNHDA and CDR2 SQIVND come from the germline V gene (reference sequence). The CDR3 is made up of 15 amino acids. The CDR3 region has the DNA TGTGCCAGTAGTATCACAGGCGGATTCGCCCATGGCTACACCTTC. It translates to CASSITGGFAHGYTF.

V and J are TRBV3-1 (or the pseudogene TRBV3-2) and TRBJ1-4; 9 bases map to TRBD1. CDR1 LGHDT and CDR2 YNNKEL come from the germline V gene (reference sequence). The CDR3 length is 14 residues. J was trimmed by 7 bases and V by 3 bases; bases with no gene match: 3. CDR3 nucleotide sequence: TGTGCCAGCAGCCAGGACAGGGGACTTGAAAAACTGTTTTTT. This sequence encodes CASSQDRGLEKLFF.

The V call is TRBV3-1 (or the pseudogene TRBV3-2), the J call TRBJ1-3; tentative D call: TRBD1 (6 bases). Germline V lookup: CDR1 LGHDT, CDR2 YNNKEL (reference sequence). The CDR3 runs to 18 residues. V dropped 4 bases and J dropped 0 bases, with 19 bases sitting between them. DNA for the CDR3: TGTGCCAGCAGCCGGTATATTACAGGGACGCCCTCTGGAAACACCATATATTTT. Translated, it gives CASSRYITGTPSGNTIYF.

V gene TRBV28 combines with J gene TRBJ2-3; the match to TRBD2 covers 9 bases. Trimming cost V 5 bases and J 2 bases; bases outside gene matches: 5. From germline, CDR1 is MDHEN and CDR2 SYDVKM. The CDR3 loop spans 15 amino acids. The CDR3 DNA reads as TGTGCCAGCAGTCCTGGACTAGCGACCACAGATACGCAGTATTTT. The encoded protein is CASSPGLATTDTQYF.

The DNA of the CDR3 is TGTGCCAGCAAGTCGCAGGGCAGCGCGCCTTCACCCCTCCACTTT. Residues: CASKSQGSAPSPLHF. This rearrangement joins TRBV6-5 to TRBJ1-6; D is perhaps TRBD1 (5 bases). V gave up 7 bases and J gave up 9 bases, with 19 bases separating them. The CDR3 runs to 15 residues. In germline, CDR1 is MNHEY, CDR2 SVGAGI.

The chain has TRBV28 and TRBJ2-7; a possible D gene is TRBD1 (6 bases). From germline, CDR1 is MDHEN and CDR2 SYDVKM. Trimming pared 3 bases from V and 3 bases from J, leaving 15 bases between. The CDR3 consists of 15 residues. Here the CDR3 reads CASSFRQGYFYEQYF. The CDR3 region has the DNA TGTGCCAGCAGTTTCCGCCAGGGGTATTTCTACGAGCAGTACTTC.

The J gene is TRBJ1-2, the V gene TRBV15; 9 bases agree with TRBD1. The germline CDR1 and CDR2 sequences are LNHNV and YYDKDF (reference sequence). The CDR3 extends over 18 amino acids. Germline trimming cut 0 bases from V and 1 base from J; bases unmatched to any gene: 9. In nucleotides, the CDR3 is TGTGCCACCAGCAGAGATTTAGTGACAGGGGGTGTTAACTATGGCTACACCTTC. It encodes CATSRDLVTGGVNYGYTF.

The rearrangement links TRBV7-9 to TRBJ2-3; 10 positions agree with TRBD2. This CDR3 spans 15 amino acids. V shed 0 bases, J shed 5 bases, and the junction held 2 bases outside the gene matches. Germline-derived CDR1 and CDR2 are SEHNR and FQNEAQ (reference sequence). Here the CDR3 reads CASSLALAGLDTQYF. CDR3 sequence (DNA): TGTGCCAGCAGCTTAGCACTAGCGGGGTTAGATACGCAGTATTTT.

The chain uses TRBV28 and TRBJ1-1; 9 bases fit TRBD1. Per the germline V gene, CDR1 is MDHEN and CDR2 is SYDVKM. The V segment lost 5 bases and the J segment 5 bases; nucleotides outside the gene matches: 9. CDR3 length: 15 residues. CDR3 sequence (DNA): TGTGCCAGCAGTCTTTCCCGGGACAGGGTGACTGAAGCTTTCTTT. It translates to CASSLSRDRVTEAFF.

V and J are TRBV6-5 and TRBJ2-5, with 9 bases that match TRBD2. Germline trimming cut 5 bases from V and 2 bases from J; bases unmatched to any gene: 6. CDR1 and CDR2 (germline): MNHEY, SVGAGI. The CDR3 consists of 15 residues. The CDR3 here is CASSLRLAAQETQYF. For the CDR3, the DNA is TGTGCCAGCAGTCTTCGACTAGCGGCACAAGAGACCCAGTACTTC.